This T cell receptor (beta chain) was documented in a study of T cell responses to AZD1222 COVID-19 vaccine. Findings of the study overall: Elevations in Spike-specific TCR breadth and depth followed administration of two AZD1222 doses. Most donors were white British, females outnumbered males, and clonal diversity was possibly underestimated.

The CDR3 is 11 amino acids. Between the trimmed V and J ends, which lost 3 bases and 3 bases, there was a span of 2 bases. TCRdb's table, derived via immunoSEQ multiplex PCR, lists solely in-frame clones and lacks some. In the table there are around 140,000 clones, just over 85% of which are singletons. In the case of this clone: Its specificity is unknown.

The receptor's source is an adult who received the AZD1222 COVID-19 vaccine. The chain links TRBV12-3 or TRBV12-4 to TRBJ2-5; no reliable D call. The specimen was peripheral blood, collected 28 days after the second AZD1222 dose. CDR3 sequence: CASSFKETQYF. The CDR3 DNA sequence: TGTGCCAGCAGTTTTAAAGAGACCCAGTACTTC.